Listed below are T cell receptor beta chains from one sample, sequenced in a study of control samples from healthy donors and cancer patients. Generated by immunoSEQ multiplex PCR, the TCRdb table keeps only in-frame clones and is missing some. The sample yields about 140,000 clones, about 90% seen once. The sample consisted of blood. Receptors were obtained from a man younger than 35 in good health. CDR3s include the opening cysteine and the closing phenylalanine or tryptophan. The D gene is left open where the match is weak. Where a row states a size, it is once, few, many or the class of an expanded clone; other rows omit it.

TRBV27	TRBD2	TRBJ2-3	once	TGTGCCAGCAGCTACTCGGGCGGGGGTTTTTTAGATACGCAGTATTTT	CASSYSGGGFLDTQYF
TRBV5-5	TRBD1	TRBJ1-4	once	TGTGCCAGCAGCTGGCGACAGGGGGCATGGGAAAAACTGTTTTTT	CASSWRQGAWEKLFF
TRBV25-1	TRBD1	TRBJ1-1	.	TGTGCCAGCAGTGACTACCTGAGACAGGGAGGGATGAACACTGAAGCTTTCTTT	CASSDYLRQGGMNTEAFF
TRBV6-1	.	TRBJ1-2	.	TGTGCCAGCAGTGAAGCGACGGGAGCTAACTATGGCTACACCTTC	CASSEATGANYGYTF
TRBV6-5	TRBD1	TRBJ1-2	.	TGTGCCAGCAGTCCGTCGGGCAGGGGGATCTATGGCTACACCTTC	CASSPSGRGIYGYTF
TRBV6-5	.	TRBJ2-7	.	TGTGCCAGCAGTTACTCCCTGAGCTCCTACGAGCAGTACTTC	CASSYSLSSYEQYF
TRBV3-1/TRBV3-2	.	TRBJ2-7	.	TGTGCCAGCAGCCAAGCACAGGTCTCCTACGAGCAGTACTTC	CASSQAQVSYEQYF
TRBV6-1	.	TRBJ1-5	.	TGTGCCAGCAGTGAAATTCTGGGGACCGGCAATCAGCCCCAGCATTTT	CASSEILGTGNQPQHF
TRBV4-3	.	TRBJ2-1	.	TGCGCCAGCAGCCAAGAGGAGGGGGCGACCTACAATGAGCAGTTCTTC	CASSQEEGATYNEQFF
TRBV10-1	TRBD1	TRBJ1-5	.	TGCGCCAGCAGTGAAACAGGGGGATACCAGCCCCAGCATTTT	CASSETGGYQPQHF
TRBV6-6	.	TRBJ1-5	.	TGTGCCAGCAGTAGGGGTAGCAATCAGCCCCAGCATTTT	CASSRGSNQPQHF
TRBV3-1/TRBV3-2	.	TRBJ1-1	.	TGTGCCAGCAGCCAAGAAGGGCCCGCTTTCTTT	CASSQEGPAFF
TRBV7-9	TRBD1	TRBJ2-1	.	TGTGCCAGCATCTCAGGCAGGGGGTTTGGTGAGCAGTTCTTC	CASISGRGFGEQFF
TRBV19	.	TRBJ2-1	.	TGTGCCAGTAGTATTGAGGTTCGCAATGAGCAGTTCTTC	CASSIEVRNEQFF
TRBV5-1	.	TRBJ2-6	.	TGCGCCAGCACGCCGGGCTCTGGGGCCAACGTCCTGACTTTC	CASTPGSGANVLTF
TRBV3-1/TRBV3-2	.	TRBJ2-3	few	TGTGCCAGCAGCCAAGGGGACCGGGGAACCTATAGCACAGATACGCAGTATTTT	CASSQGDRGTYSTDTQYF
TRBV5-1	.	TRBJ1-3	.	TGCGCCAGCAGCTTCGCTGAAGGGGGAGGAAACACCATATATTTT	CASSFAEGGGNTIYF
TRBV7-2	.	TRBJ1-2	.	TGTGCCAGCAGCTTAGAGTTGGGGCAGGTCGGCTACACCTTC	CASSLELGQVGYTF
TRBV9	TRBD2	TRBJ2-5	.	TGTGCCAGCAGCGTAGGAGTTGGCGGGGGGGCCTTCGAGACCCAGTACTTC	CASSVGVGGGAFETQYF
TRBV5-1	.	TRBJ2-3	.	TGCGCCAGCAGCTTGGAACAGGCTAGCACAGATACGCAGTATTTT	CASSLEQASTDTQYF
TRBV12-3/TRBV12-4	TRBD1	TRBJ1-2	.	TGTGCCAGCAGTCAGGACAGGTCGGTAGGATACACCTTC	CASSQDRSVGYTF
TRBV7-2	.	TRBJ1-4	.	TGTGCCAGCAGCTTAGAGGGGGGTACGCTAGAAAAACTGTTTTTT	CASSLEGGTLEKLFF
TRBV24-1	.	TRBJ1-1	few	TGTGCCACCAGTGATTTGGGTGGTGAAGCTTTCTTT	CATSDLGGEAFF
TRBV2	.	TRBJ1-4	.	TGTGCCAGCAGTGAAATCGGGTGGGGGCTCTCTGAAAAACTGTTTTTT	CASSEIGWGLSEKLFF
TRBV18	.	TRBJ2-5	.	TGTGCCAGCTCACCCTCTGTCCAAGAGACCCAGTACTTC	CASSPSVQETQYF
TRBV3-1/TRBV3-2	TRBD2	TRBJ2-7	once	TGTGCCAGCAGCTCGAGCGGGGGGCACAAGAGCTCCTACGAGCAGTACTTC	CASSSSGGHKSSYEQYF
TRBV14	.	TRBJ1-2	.	TGTGCCAGCAGCCAAAATACGGTAAACTATGGCTACACCTTC	CASSQNTVNYGYTF
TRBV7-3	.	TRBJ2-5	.	TGTGCCAGCAGCCCAGAGGGACGAGAGACCCAGTACTTC	CASSPEGRETQYF
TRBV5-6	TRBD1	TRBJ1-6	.	TGTGCCAGCAGCCGGGGGGCAGGGGGCCTCTATAATTCACCCCTCCACTTT	CASSRGAGGLYNSPLHF
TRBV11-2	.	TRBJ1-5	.	TGTGCCAGCAGCTCCGACGGCAGGTTGAATCAGCCCCAGCATTTT	CASSSDGRLNQPQHF
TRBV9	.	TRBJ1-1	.	TGTGCCAGCAGCGTAGGAGTAGGCTACATGAACACTGAAGCTTTCTTT	CASSVGVGYMNTEAFF
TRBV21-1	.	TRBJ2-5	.	TGTGCCAGCACCCACGCCAGGGGGGGGGATGAGACCCAGTACTTC	CASTHARGGDETQYF
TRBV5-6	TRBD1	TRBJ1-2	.	TGTGCCAGCCGATACGAAACAGGGGGCTCGACCTATGGCTACACCTTC	CASRYETGGSTYGYTF
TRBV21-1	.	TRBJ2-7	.	TGTGCCAGCAGCAAAAAGCCGAGGCGCCCGTCCTACGAGCAGTACTTC	CASSKKPRRPSYEQYF
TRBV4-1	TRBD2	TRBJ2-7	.	TGCGCCAGCAGCCAAAAAAGCGGGAACTACGAGCAGTACTTC	CASSQKSGNYEQYF
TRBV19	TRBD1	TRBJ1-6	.	TGTGCCAGTAGTATCGGGGACAGAGATAATTCACCCCTCCACTTT	CASSIGDRDNSPLHF
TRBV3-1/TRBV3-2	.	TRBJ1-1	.	TGTGCCAGCAACCAACAAGGGGGTACTGAAGCTTTCTTT	CASNQQGGTEAFF
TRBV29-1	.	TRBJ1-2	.	TGCAGCGTTTCTCAGACCGGGGGCTACACCTTC	CSVSQTGGYTF
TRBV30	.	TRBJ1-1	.	TGTGCCCACGGGGGCGGGAGGGGGACTGAAGCTTTCTTT	CAHGGGRGTEAFF
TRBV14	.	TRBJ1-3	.	TGTGCCAGCAGCCTAAGGCCCCTCACCACCTCTGGAAACACCATATATTTT	CASSLRPLTTSGNTIYF
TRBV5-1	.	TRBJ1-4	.	TGCGCCAGCAGCTTGAGGGAAGGCGCAACTAATGAAAAACTGTTTTTT	CASSLREGATNEKLFF
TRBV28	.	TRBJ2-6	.	TGTGCCAGCAGTTTAAGCAGGGCGGGGGCCAACGTCCTGACTTTC	CASSLSRAGANVLTF
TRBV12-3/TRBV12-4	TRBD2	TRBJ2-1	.	TGTGCCAGCAGGCTAGCGGGATACAATGAGCAGTTCTTC	CASRLAGYNEQFF
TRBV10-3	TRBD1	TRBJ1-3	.	TGTGCCATCAGTGATGGGACAGGGACTGGAAACACCATATATTTT	CAISDGTGTGNTIYF
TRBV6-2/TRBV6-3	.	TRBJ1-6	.	TGTGCCAGCAGTTACTCGAAGGTTCGGCTTAGCTCCTATAATTCACCCCTCCACTTT	CASSYSKVRLSSYNSPLHF
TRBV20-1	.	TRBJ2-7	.	TGCAGTGCCAGGGGGGGGCCCGAGCAGTACTTC	CSARGGPEQYF
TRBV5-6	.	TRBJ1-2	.	TGTGCCAGCAGCTTCCTCGCCCAGTCCTTCACCTTC	CASSFLAQSFTF
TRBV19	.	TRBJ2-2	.	TGTGCCAGTAGTATATTACAGGGAAGCACCGGGGAGCTGTTTTTT	CASSILQGSTGELFF
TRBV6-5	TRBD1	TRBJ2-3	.	TGTGCCAGCATTCGACAGGGGGCAGATACGCAGTATTTT	CASIRQGADTQYF
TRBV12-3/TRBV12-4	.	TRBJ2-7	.	TGTGCCAGCAGTTGGCGGGACAGATACGAGCAGTACTTC	CASSWRDRYEQYF
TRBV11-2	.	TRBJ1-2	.	TGTGCCAGCAGCCCTTCCGCCAACTATGGCTACACCTTC	CASSPSANYGYTF